Listed here are 5 T cell receptor beta chains from one sample, sequenced in a study of blood T cell repertoires in COVID-19. Data came from immunoSEQ multiplex PCR; TCRdb stores just in-frame clones and leaves some out. This table holds about 360,000 clones, around 87% found once. Sample: PBMCs or T cells enriched from blood (not recorded which). The receptors were sampled from a man between 25 and 39 years old who had recovered from COVID-19.

This clone was counted between two and nine times. The chain carries TRBV28 and TRBJ1-2, with 12 bases fitting TRBD1. Germline CDR1 MDHEN, CDR2 SYDVKM. The CDR3 sequence is 19 residues long. J was trimmed by 3 bases and V by 3 bases; bases with no gene match: 14. The CDR3 DNA follows: TGTGCCAGCAGTTTCATGTCGGGGACAGGGGGCACGGGTGACTATGGCTACACCTTC. Translated: CASSFMSGTGGTGDYGYTF.

This chain uses TRBV6-5 with TRBJ1-2; possible D gene TRBD1, 5 bases. V was shortened by 6 bases and J by 8 bases, with 7 bases between the two germline ends. Looked up from germline, CDR1 is MNHEY and CDR2 is SVGAGI. CDR3 length: 10 residues. The CDR3 nucleotides read TGTGCCAGCAGGTCAGGGGGCTACACCTTC. It encodes CASRSGGYTF.

The DNA of the CDR3 is TGTGCCATCAGTGAGGCGGACAGCTACAATCAGCCCCAGCATTTT. Residues: CAISEADSYNQPQHF. V gene TRBV10-3 combines with J gene TRBJ1-5, with D perhaps matching TRBD1 (6 bases). V was pared by 2 bases and J by 3 bases, with 11 bases between. The CDR3 covers 15 residues. CDR1 and CDR2 from the germline V gene are ENHRY and SYGVKD.

This chain links TRBV6-5 with TRBJ1-1; weak D call: TRBD1 (5 bases). The V end lost 7 bases, the J end lost 0 bases, and 12 bases lay between the germline ends. The V gene's germline CDR1 is MNHEY and CDR2 SVGAGI. The CDR3 is 14 residues long. The CDR3 DNA sequence: TGTGCCAGCATCTCTGGGGCGATGAACACTGAAGCTTTCTTT. This gives the protein CASISGAMNTEAFF.

The chain combines TRBV6-5 with TRBJ1-2, with D unresolved. Looked up from germline, CDR1 is MNHEY and CDR2 is SVGAGI. Trimming pared 8 bases from V and 3 bases from J, leaving 19 bases between. CDR3 length: 15 amino acids. CDR3 region: CASAYGGNGDYGYTF. CDR3 nucleotides: TGTGCCAGCGCTTATGGAGGGAATGGCGACTATGGCTACACCTTC.